The 5 T cell receptor beta chains reported below all come from one sample, sequenced in a study of CD8+CD57+ T cells in acquired aplastic anemia. Profiles of TCR beta VDJ and CDR3 were generated from a genomic DNA template. MiXCR, applied by TCRdb to the reads, yields one record per CDR3 protein. Among 150,000 to 200,000 distinct CDR3 sequences, about 64% were seen once, and the ten largest hold 46%. Specimen: sorted CD4+, CD8+, or CD8+CD57+ T cells (not recorded which) from PBMCs. The receptors derive from a human donor with severe aplastic anemia or a healthy control (not recorded which).

This clonotype was seen only once. The J gene is TRBJ1-3, the V gene TRBV25-1; 7 bases are shared with TRBD1. This CDR3 comprises 16 residues. Germline V CDR1 and CDR2: MGHDK, SYGVNS. V was pared by 2 bases and J by 3 bases, with 7 bases of the junction left unmatched. CDR3 sequence reads: CASSEPTGKSGNTIYF. The CDR3, as DNA: TGTGCCAGCAGTGAACCGACAGGGAAAAGTGGAAACACCATATATTTT.

The chain has TRBV2 and TRBJ2-1, with TRBD2 matching over 10 bases. V dropped 4 bases and J dropped 10; count of bases not matched to a gene: 10. The CDR3 runs to 15 residues. CDR1 is SNHLY and CDR2 is FYNNEI in the germline V gene. CDR3 sequence reads: CASSVPSGRFGEQFF. CDR3 bases: TGTGCCAGCAGTGTCCCTAGCGGGAGATTCGGGGAGCAGTTCTTC. The full variable domain, with the rest looked up from reference TRBV2 and TRBJ2-1, is EPEVTQTPSHQVTQMGQEVILRCVPISNHLYFYWYRQILGQKVEFLVSFYNNEISEKSEIFDDQFSVERPDGSNFTLKIRSTKLEDSAMYFCASSVPSGRFGEQFFGPGTRLTVL.

V is TRBV7-6 and J is TRBJ1-4, with D possibly TRBD1 on 5 matching bases. The CDR3 is 14 amino acids. V was shortened by 1 base and J by 8 bases, with 11 bases between the two germline ends. Germline loops: CDR1 SGHVS, CDR2 FNYEAQ. DNA for the CDR3: TGTGCCAGCAGCTTAGATGAGGGGAACGAAAAACTGTTTTTT. Protein product: CASSLDEGNEKLFF.

The rearrangement uses TRBV2 and TRBJ2-3; 10 bases map to TRBD2. CDR1 and CDR2 (germline): SNHLY, FYNNEI. V lost 5 bases and J lost 4; bases outside the gene matches: 0. CDR3 length: 13 residues. The chain's CDR3 is CASSTSGADTQYF. Written as DNA, the CDR3 is TGTGCCAGCAGTACTAGCGGGGCAGATACGCAGTATTTT.

This clonotype was detected many times. V is TRBV7-9 and J is TRBJ2-1; 7 nucleotides agree with TRBD2. With 6 bases clipped from V and 0 bases from J, the junction kept 5 bases outside the gene matches. Germline V gene lookup returns CDR1 SEHNR and CDR2 FQNEAQ (reference sequence). CDR3 length: 15 residues. DNA for the CDR3: TGTGCCAGCAGGGGGGGGGGTAGCTCCTACAATGAGCAGTTCTTC. It codes for CASRGGGSSYNEQFF.